These 10 T cell receptor beta chains share one sample of origin, sequenced in a study of blood T cell repertoires in COVID-19. Assay: immunoSEQ multiplex PCR; the TCRdb copy retains only in-frame clones and omits some. The sample lists around 160,000 clones, around 85% occurring once. The sample was peripheral blood. These receptors were obtained from a woman aged 40 to 49 with active or convalescent COVID-19.

V gene TRBV27 combines with J gene TRBJ2-5; a weak D match, TRBD2 (6 bases). Germline V gene lookup returns CDR1 MNHEY and CDR2 SMNVEV (reference sequence). The V end was cut by 3 bases, the J end by 5 bases, with 13 bases between. This CDR3 is built from 14 residues. The CDR3 spells CASSFRARGETQYF. For the CDR3, the DNA is TGTGCCAGCAGTTTCCGTGCACGGGGGGAGACCCAGTACTTC.

The chain employs TRBV6-5 and TRBJ1-5; D is unresolved. V shed 4 bases and J shed 0 bases, with 10 bases lying between them. Germline values: CDR1 MNHEY, CDR2 SVGAGI. This CDR3 is 15 amino acids long. CDR3 loop: CASSSPSFSNQPQHF. CDR3 DNA: TGTGCCAGCAGTTCTCCGTCCTTTAGCAATCAGCCCCAGCATTTT.

Only one count was recorded for this clone. This rearrangement joins TRBV30 to TRBJ1-6; a possible D gene is TRBD1 (6 bases). Germline assignment: CDR1 GTSNPN and CDR2 SVGIG (reference sequence). This CDR3 contains 13 residues. Trimming pared 3 bases from V and 7 bases from J, leaving 10 bases between. CDR3 DNA: TGTGCCTGGAGGACCAGGGGAAATTCACCCCTCCACTTT. It is translated as CAWRTRGNSPLHF.

V usage is TRBV10-3 and J usage is TRBJ1-1; 7 bases are a match to TRBD1. This CDR3 contains 14 residues. Trimming at V came to 6 bases and at J to 0 bases, leaving 4 bases not matched to a gene. Germline CDR1 is ENHRY and CDR2 is SYGVKD. CDR3 region: CAIRETGMNTEAFF. The CDR3, as DNA: TGTGCCATCAGGGAGACAGGGATGAACACTGAAGCTTTCTTT.

The rearrangement uses TRBV6-2 or TRBV6-3 and TRBJ1-1, with D uncertain. Trimming took off 6 bases at V and 2 bases at J, with 10 bases between the two ends. CDR3 length: 13 amino acids. Per germline, CDR1 MNHEY and CDR2 SVGEGT. CDR3 sequence reads: CASSFRDNTEAFF. CDR3 nucleotide sequence: TGTGCCAGCAGCTTCCGGGATAACACTGAAGCTTTCTTT.

The chain recombines TRBV2 with TRBJ1-1; D call uncertain. Trimming left V 7 bases short and J 1 base short, with 7 bases between. Looked up from germline, CDR1 is SNHLY and CDR2 is FYNNEI. This CDR3 is built from 12 residues. CDR3 nucleotide sequence: TGTGCCAGCACTGATAGGAACACTGAAGCTTTCTTT. Protein sequence: CASTDRNTEAFF.

The chain uses TRBV27 and TRBJ1-2; possibly TRBD1 for D (6 bases). This CDR3 is 15 amino acids long. Germline CDR1 reads MNHEY; CDR2 reads SMNVEV (reference sequence). V was pared by 6 bases and J by 5 bases, with 19 bases between. The CDR3 region is CASSEFPQGGYGYTF. The CDR3 nucleotides read TGTGCCAGCAGCGAGTTCCCACAGGGCGGGTATGGCTACACCTTC.

J is TRBJ2-1 and V is TRBV4-3, with 10 bases fitting TRBD1. Unmatched junction bases numbered 7, after V lost 4 bases and J lost 4 bases. Germline assignment: CDR1 LGHNA and CDR2 YSLEER. The CDR3 contains 16 residues. The DNA of the CDR3 is TGCGCCAGCAGCCCTATGACAGGGGGCAGGTACAATGAGCAGTTCTTC. Amino acid sequence: CASSPMTGGRYNEQFF.

The rearrangement joins TRBV6-5 to TRBJ1-2, with 7 bases lining up with TRBD1. Trimming cost V 5 bases and J 4 bases; bases outside gene matches: 7. Looked up from germline, CDR1 is MNHEY and CDR2 is SVGAGI. The length of the CDR3 is 14 residues. The CDR3 region is CASSPSPGGYGYTF. The CDR3 bases are TGTGCCAGCAGTCCATCTCCAGGGGGCTATGGCTACACCTTC.

The chain links TRBV27 to TRBJ2-7; 10 bases fit TRBD2. V was pared by 6 bases and J by 7 bases, with 24 bases of the junction left unmatched. This CDR3 comprises 19 residues. The V gene's germline CDR1 is MNHEY and CDR2 SMNVEV (reference sequence). The DNA for the CDR3 is TGTGCCAGCAGCCTTCGACTAGCGGGTTCTCCGACCGGGCAGGGGGAGCAGTACTTC. Protein: CASSLRLAGSPTGQGEQYF.